The source of this T cell receptor delta chain is a study of gamma-delta T cells after stem cell transplantation. TCRdb called clones from the RT-PCR reads again using CATT. In the table there are around 2,000 delta-chain clones, roughly a quarter of which are singletons. Per germline, CDR1 GEAIGNYY and CDR2 EKD. V lost 3 bases, J lost 8 bases, and 10 bases stayed unmatched. This CDR3 has 14 residues. Note on this clone: This likely reflects a read error, since a far larger clone is one base away. In the same sample, other DNA sequences code for this CDR3.

The sequence derives from a human donor. It is not recorded whose cells these are; they may come from a transplant donor. The chain is built from TRDV2 and TRDJ1, with 8 nucleotides matching TRDD3. Sequencing was performed on gamma-delta T cells. The CDR3 protein is CACDALTGGLKLIF. In DNA form, the CDR3 reads TGTGCCTGTGACGCCCTAACTGGGGGTCTAAAACTCATCTTT.